These 21 T cell receptor beta chains were sequenced from one sample in a study of early T cells in non-severe SARS-CoV-2 infection. TCRdb re-derived calls from the 5' RACE reads in MiXCR, one entry per CDR3 protein. The data hold about 31,000 distinct CDR3 sequences, with 5% to 6% observed a single time. Material for sequencing was whole blood. The receptors were sampled from an adult who was a healthcare worker with PCR-confirmed SARS-CoV-2 infection or an uninfected control (not recorded which).

This clonotype has at least ten counts. The genes are TRBV4-1 and TRBJ2-7; a weak D match, TRBD2 (5 bases). The V gene's germline CDR1 is MGHRA and CDR2 YSYEKL. V dropped 2 bases and J dropped 2 bases, with 10 bases sitting between them. The CDR3 is made up of 14 amino acids. In nucleotides, the CDR3 is TGCGCCAGCAGCCAATTTCCGGGGACCTACGAGCAGTACTTC. This codes for CASSQFPGTYEQYF.

This clonotype was counted ten times or more. The rearrangement uses TRBV27 and TRBJ2-1, with a tentative D call TRBD1 (5 bases). CDR1 is MNHEY, CDR2 SMNVEV, per germline (reference sequence). CDR3 length: 18 amino acids. With 8 bases removed from V and 0 bases from J, the gap between germline ends came to 23 bases. The CDR3 region is CASGIHPTGSNSYNEQFF. CDR3 in DNA: TGTGCCAGCGGAATTCACCCTACAGGATCCAACTCCTACAATGAGCAGTTCTTC.

This clonotype was counted at least ten times. The chain couples TRBV24-1 to TRBJ2-7; a weak D match, TRBD1 (6 bases). Trimming took off 9 bases at V and 7 bases at J, with 18 bases between the two ends. In germline, CDR1 is KGHDR, CDR2 SFDVKD. There are 13 residues in the CDR3. CDR3 protein: CATRQVPIGEQYF. The CDR3 nucleotides read TGTGCCACCCGACAGGTCCCAATTGGGGAGCAGTACTTC.

This clonotype has at least ten counts. This chain links TRBV20-1 with TRBJ2-1; 7 bases line up with TRBD2. The CDR3 runs to 15 residues. Germline V gene lookup returns CDR1 DFQATT and CDR2 SNEGSKA (reference sequence). The V segment lost 0 bases and the J segment 9 bases; nucleotides outside the gene matches: 11. CDR3 protein: CSARDRAGIVFEQFF. CDR3 bases: TGCAGTGCTAGAGACCGAGCGGGAATAGTTTTTGAGCAGTTCTTC.

This chain joins TRBV6-4 and TRBJ1-4; 7 positions agree with TRBD1. Germline trimming cut 9 bases from V and 8 bases from J; bases unmatched to any gene: 15. The CDR3 totals 15 residues. Germline CDR1 and CDR2: MRHNA and SNTAGT. The CDR3 nucleotides read TGTGCCAGGCCCGACAGGGACTCTTTTAAAGAAAAACTGTTTTTT. This sequence encodes CARPDRDSFKEKLFF.

This clonotype was observed a handful of times. V usage is TRBV3-1 and J usage is TRBJ1-1, with 10 bases matching TRBD1. Per the germline V gene, CDR1 is LGHDT and CDR2 is YNNKEL (reference sequence). The CDR3 sequence is 17 residues long. The ends lost 0 bases at V and 6 bases at J; junction bases unmatched: 10. The CDR3 bases are TGTGCCAGCAGCCAAGAACCCCACCGGGACAGGGGCGCTGAAGCTTTCTTT. Protein: CASSQEPHRDRGAEAFF.

This clonotype occurred many times. In DNA, the CDR3 is TGTGCCAGCAGCAGGGACGGCAAATTCTATGGCTACACCTTC. This sequence encodes CASSRDGKFYGYTF. This chain uses TRBV6-1 with TRBJ1-2; possible D gene TRBD1, 5 bases. With 6 bases removed from V and 4 bases from J, the gap between germline ends came to 15 bases. The germline V gene encodes CDR1 MNHNS and CDR2 SASEGT. The CDR3 totals 14 residues.

The chain is built from TRBV6-5 and TRBJ1-2; tentatively, D is TRBD1 (5 bases). CDR1 and CDR2 from the germline V gene are MNHEY and SVGAGI. Trimming took 8 bases from V and 7 from J, leaving 14 bases between them. There are 12 residues in the CDR3. CDR3 bases: TGTGCCAGCGGGAGGCAGGGAAGTGGCTACACCTTC. Residues: CASGRQGSGYTF.

This clonotype is medium-sized. The V call is TRBV7-2, the J call TRBJ2-3; D is uncertain. Deletions cut 5 bases from V and 4 bases from J, with 10 bases between. The CDR3 has 13 amino acids. In germline, CDR1 is SGHTA, CDR2 FQGNSA. The CDR3 here is CASSRQGSDTQYF. The CDR3 DNA is TGTGCCAGCAGCCGCCAAGGGTCAGATACGCAGTATTTT.

This clonotype came up many times. The genes are TRBV2 and TRBJ2-3; 8 nucleotides match TRBD2. Germline loops: CDR1 SNHLY, CDR2 FYNNEI. The trim removed 1 base at V and 5 bases at J, leaving 8 bases unmatched. This CDR3 is 16 amino acids long. The CDR3 region is CASSEVDGRVKDTQYF. The CDR3 DNA is TGTGCCAGCAGTGAAGTAGACGGGAGGGTAAAAGATACGCAGTATTTT.

This clonotype was seen a handful of times. This chain links TRBV5-1 with TRBJ2-3; the match to TRBD2 covers 10 bases. Trimming took 8 bases from V and 0 from J; bases not matched to a gene: 3. Germline CDR1 reads SGHRS; CDR2 reads YFSETQ. The CDR3 runs 14 residues. CDR3 DNA sequence: TGCGCCAGTCGGACTAGCGGAAGCACAGATACGCAGTATTTT. Translation: CASRTSGSTDTQYF.

This clonotype was picked up a small number of times. Mismatch with germline at one junction end may stem from a read error. This chain links TRBV25-1 with TRBJ2-3, with TRBD1 matching 10 bases. Germline-derived CDR1 and CDR2 are MGHDK and SYGVNS. CDR3 length equals 14 residues. The CDR3 is CTSRDRGWTDTQYF. CDR3 DNA: TGTACCAGCAGGGACAGGGGATGGACAGATACGCAGTATTTT.

This clonotype was seen at least ten times. The chain has TRBV12-3 or TRBV12-4 and TRBJ1-1; D is uncertain. CDR3 length: 13 residues. V lost 6 bases and J lost 8, with 16 bases in between. CDR3 sequence reads: CASRGIGVGEAFF. The CDR3 DNA is TGTGCCAGCAGAGGAATCGGGGTGGGGGAAGCTTTCTTT.

This clonotype showed up many times. This chain links TRBV5-5 with TRBJ2-7; 10 positions match TRBD1. Per the germline V gene, CDR1 is SGHKS and CDR2 is YYEKEE (reference sequence). With 5 bases clipped from V and 2 bases from J, the junction kept 4 bases outside the gene matches. This CDR3 is built from 14 residues. The CDR3 sequence: CASRTGTGAYEQYF. DNA of the CDR3: TGTGCCAGCAGGACCGGGACAGGGGCCTACGAGCAGTACTTC.

This clonotype has ten or more counts. The chain carries TRBV7-2 and TRBJ2-5; 8 bases are a match to TRBD1. V dropped 4 bases and J dropped 2; count of bases not matched to a gene: 3. The CDR3 loop spans 14 amino acids. The germline CDR1 and CDR2 sequences are SGHTA and FQGNSA. CDR3 nucleotides: TGTGCCAGCAGCTCCTGGACAGGGCAAGAGACCCAGTACTTC. As protein: CASSSWTGQETQYF.

This clonotype has at least ten counts. The genes are TRBV7-2 and TRBJ2-1; D may be TRBD2 (8 bases). CDR1 is SGHTA, CDR2 FQGNSA, per germline. The CDR3 runs 16 residues. Between the trimmed V and J ends, which lost 5 bases and 4 bases, there was a span of 18 bases. The CDR3 bases are TGTGCCAGCAGCCCAGGGGGAGCGGGAGCTTACAATGAGCAGTTCTTC. Its protein product is CASSPGGAGAYNEQFF.

This clonotype was detected ten times or more. The chain employs TRBV5-1 and TRBJ2-1; D gene ambiguous. Trimming left V 5 bases short and J 0 bases short, with 9 bases between. Germline V gene data show CDR1 as SGHRS and CDR2 as YFSETQ. The CDR3 sequence is 14 residues long. CDR3 region: CASRGTSSYNEQFF. The CDR3 nucleotides read TGCGCCAGCAGGGGTACGAGCTCCTACAATGAGCAGTTCTTC.

This clonotype occurred once. The chain uses TRBV15 and TRBJ2-3; 10 bases are shared with TRBD1. The junction had 7 bases not matched to a gene; V was cut back by 5 bases and J by 2 bases. The germline V gene encodes CDR1 LNHNV and CDR2 YYDKDF (reference sequence). The CDR3 totals 16 residues. As DNA, the CDR3 is TGTGCCACCAGCTGGGGACAGGGGTCACCCACAGATACGCAGTATTTT. It yields the protein CATSWGQGSPTDTQYF. Supplemented by reference TRBV15 and TRBJ2-3, the full variable domain reads DAMVIQNPRYQVTQFGKPVTLSCSQTLNHNVMYWYQQKSSQAPKLLFHYYDKDFNNEADTPDNFQSRRPNTSFCFLDIRSPGLGDTAMYLCATSWGQGSPTDTQYFGPGTRLTVL.

This clonotype was observed at least ten times. The chain has TRBV19 and TRBJ1-5; D is unclear. This CDR3 is built from 18 residues. The V gene lost 6 bases and the J gene lost 2 bases, with 23 bases spanning the gap. Germline lookup yields CDR1 LNHDA and CDR2 SQIVND (reference sequence). CDR3 sequence: CASSKNRSGSQGNQPQHF. CDR3 DNA: TGTGCCAGTAGCAAAAACCGATCCGGGAGCCAAGGCAATCAGCCCCAGCATTTT.

The rearrangement joins TRBV6-6 to TRBJ2-2; TRBD2 aligns across 8 bases. Germline assignment: CDR1 MNHNY and CDR2 SVGAGI (reference sequence). CDR3 size: 15 residues. The junction had 10 bases not matched to a gene; V was cut back by 7 bases and J by 6 bases. The CDR3 reads CASTPAGGPPGELFF. In DNA form, the CDR3 reads TGTGCCAGCACCCCCGCGGGAGGTCCTCCCGGGGAGCTGTTTTTT.

The J gene is TRBJ2-3, the V gene TRBV20-1; D gene unclear. Germline V gives CDR1 DFQATT, CDR2 SNEGSKA (reference sequence). Trimming pared 0 bases from V and 7 bases from J, leaving 11 bases between. The CDR3 loop spans 13 amino acids. CDR3 nucleotide sequence: TGCAGTGCTAGAGATGGAGCGTCAAATACGCAGTATTTT. This encodes CSARDGASNTQYF.